This TCR beta chain was identified during a study of blood T cells in healthy people across ages. CDR3 length: 17 residues. Deletions cut 1 base from V and 2 bases from J, with 16 bases between. Germline CDR1 is MDHEN and CDR2 is SYDVKM. Alongside a J-beta primer mix, a sample-barcoded 5' primer served in a second PCR lasting about 6 to 11 cycles. TCRdb reanalysed the 5' RACE reads using MiXCR and keeps one entry per CDR3 protein. The sample shows hundreds of thousands of distinct CDR3 sequences, roughly three fifths of them seen only once. Source material: blood. This chain connects TRBV28 to TRBJ2-3; D remains unclear. The receptor was isolated from a man between 35 and 55 years old in good health. The CDR3 coding sequence is TGTGCCAGCAGTTTATCCAGGCCCCGCGCACCCACAGATACGCAGTATTTT. This gives the protein CASSLSRPRAPTDTQYF.